What follows are 29 T cell receptor beta chains derived from one specimen sequenced in a study of radiotherapy plus CTLA-4 blockade in lung cancer (dated by TCRdb to the late 2010s). Library creation used the immunoSEQ multiplex PCR assay. TCRdb obtained this table from immuneACCESS and retained in-frame rearrangements with V and J assigned. These tables miss some clones; where compared with another copy, unresolved V genes account for less than half of the shortfall, and the remainder is unexplained. Within this sample are about 73,000 clones, with about nine tenths of them counted one time only. The leading ten clones occupy less than 45% of the sample. Sequenced here: peripheral blood, sampled from a patient treated with radiotherapy plus ipilimumab. Receptors were obtained from a human donor with non-small cell lung cancer that progressed on radiotherapy plus ipilimumab.

This chain joins TRBV5-1 and TRBJ2-7; 10 positions match TRBD2. V gave up 4 bases and J gave up 2 bases; unmatched junction bases: 6. CDR3 length: 15 amino acids. Looked up from germline, CDR1 is SGHRS and CDR2 is YFSETQ. The CDR3 here is CASSPGTSVTYEQYF. The CDR3 DNA reads as TGCGCCAGCAGCCCGGGGACTAGCGTTACCTACGAGCAGTACTTC. Full variable domain (missing parts from reference TRBV5-1 and TRBJ2-7): KAGVTQTPRYLIKTRGQQVTLSCSPISGHRSVSWYQQTPGQGLQFLFEYFSETQRNKGNFPGRFSGRQFSNSRSEMNVSTLELGDSALYLCASSPGTSVTYEQYFGPGTRLTVT.

A few counts support this clone. The chain is built from TRBV28 and TRBJ1-3; TRBD1 matches at 7 bases. The CDR3 covers 15 residues. The germline V gene encodes CDR1 MDHEN and CDR2 SYDVKM. Trimming cost V 6 bases and J 0 bases; bases outside gene matches: 5. CDR3 loop: CASREGASSGNTIYF. The CDR3 DNA reads TGTGCCAGCAGAGAGGGGGCGAGCTCTGGAAACACCATATATTTT.

The chain has TRBV28 and TRBJ2-7, with D maybe TRBD1 (5 bases). CDR3 length: 17 residues. V lost 2 bases to trimming and J lost 2 bases, with 19 bases between them. Germline V lookup: CDR1 MDHEN, CDR2 SYDVKM. In DNA form, the CDR3 reads TGTGCCAGCAGTTTAAGGGGTATAACTGGAACCACCTACGAGCAGTACTTC. This translates into CASSLRGITGTTYEQYF. Using reference TRBV28 and TRBJ2-7 for the parts outside the CDR3, the full variable domain is DVKVTQSSRYLVKRTGEKVFLECVQDMDHENMFWYRQDPGLGLRLIYFSYDVKMKEKGDIPEGYSVSREKKERFSLILESASTNQTSMYLCASSLRGITGTTYEQYFGPGTRLTVT.

The chain employs TRBV6-5 and TRBJ1-2; D is unresolved. V shed 2 bases and J shed 5 bases, with 9 bases lying between them. Per the germline V gene, CDR1 is MNHEY and CDR2 is SVGAGI. The CDR3 length is 13 residues. Here the CDR3 DNA reads TGTGCCAGCAGTTACGGCGGGGATTATGGCTACACCTTC. It encodes CASSYGGDYGYTF.

This clone was seen just once. The rearrangement joins TRBV2 to TRBJ2-3; D possibly corresponds to TRBD2 (6 bases). CDR3 length: 16 residues. Trimming removed 0 bases from V and 1 base from J, with 11 bases in between. Germline lookup yields CDR1 SNHLY and CDR2 FYNNEI. The DNA of the CDR3 is TGTGCCAGCAGTGAAGCCCCAGCGGGCGGCACAGATACGCAGTATTTT. This gives the protein CASSEAPAGGTDTQYF.

The chain is built from TRBV11-3 and TRBJ2-7; 9 bases are a match to TRBD2. The trim removed 4 bases at V and 3 bases at J, leaving 19 bases unmatched. Germline V gene data show CDR1 as SGHNT and CDR2 as YENEEA. The CDR3 length is 19 residues. The CDR3: CASSSAHPGGAGGNYEQYV. DNA of the CDR3: TGTGCCAGCAGCTCCGCTCACCCTGGAGGAGCGGGAGGAAACTACGAGCAGTACGTC.

This chain connects TRBV5-1 to TRBJ2-1; 8 bases agree with TRBD2. The CDR3 covers 16 residues. The junction had 10 bases not matched to a gene; V was cut back by 0 bases and J by 8 bases. Germline CDR1 is SGHRS and CDR2 is YFSETQ. The CDR3 sequence is CASSLDSSGSRHEQFF. CDR3 sequence (DNA): TGCGCCAGCAGCTTGGACTCCAGCGGGAGCAGGCATGAGCAGTTCTTC.

This clone came up once. The chain recombines TRBV27 with TRBJ2-5; D not certain. This CDR3 region has 18 residues. The germline CDR1 and CDR2 sequences are MNHEY and SMNVEV (reference sequence). V lost 4 bases to trimming and J lost 3 bases, with 24 bases between them. The CDR3 protein is CASSSPVRPIRIEETQYF. The CDR3 DNA sequence: TGTGCCAGCAGTTCCCCGGTCCGGCCCATAAGAATCGAAGAGACCCAGTACTTC.

CDR3 protein: CASRGLAGAIEQFF. For the CDR3, the DNA is TGTGCCAGCAGAGGACTAGCGGGAGCCATTGAGCAGTTCTTC. The chain links TRBV27 to TRBJ2-1, with 13 bases that match TRBD2. The CDR3 contains 14 residues. Per the germline V gene, CDR1 is MNHEY and CDR2 is SMNVEV (reference sequence). V shed 6 bases, J shed 9 bases, and the junction held 5 bases outside the gene matches.

The CDR3 DNA reads TGTGCCAGCAGTGAATACGGACAGGGATTAGGTGAAAAACTGTTTTTT. Translating it yields CASSEYGQGLGEKLFF. V usage is TRBV25-1 and J usage is TRBJ1-4; 8 bases are a match to TRBD1. Germline values: CDR1 MGHDK, CDR2 SYGVNS. V dropped 0 bases and J dropped 7; count of bases not matched to a gene: 7. CDR3 size: 16 residues.

This clone showed up just once. The V and J genes are TRBV5-1 and TRBJ2-5, with 8 nucleotides matching TRBD1. The germline V gene has CDR1 SGHRS and CDR2 YFSETQ. V lost 4 bases to trimming and J lost 5 bases; unmatched junction nucleotides: 7. This CDR3 has 14 residues. CDR3 sequence: CASSTAGGLETQYF. The CDR3 nucleotides are TGCGCCAGCAGCACGGCAGGGGGCTTGGAGACCCAGTACTTC.

The CDR3, as DNA: TGTGCCAGCACCCCAGGGGGGTTTCGGAATCAGCCCCAGCATTTT. As protein: CASTPGGFRNQPQHF. The chain recombines TRBV28 with TRBJ1-5, with TRBD1 matching 7 bases. Germline V gives CDR1 MDHEN, CDR2 SYDVKM. CDR3 length: 15 residues. Trimming at V came to 7 bases and at J to 4 bases, leaving 10 bases not matched to a gene. The full variable domain, completed using reference TRBV28 and TRBJ1-5, is DVKVTQSSRYLVKRTGEKVFLECVQDMDHENMFWYRQDPGLGLRLIYFSYDVKMKEKGDIPEGYSVSREKKERFSLILESASTNQTSMYLCASTPGGFRNQPQHFGDGTRLSIL.

This clone was observed a single time. This sequence joins TRBV7-2 and TRBJ2-1, with 10 bases matching TRBD1. Germline CDR1 reads SGHTA; CDR2 reads FQGNSA. The CDR3 length is 15 residues. Trimming removed 8 bases from V and 0 bases from J; junction bases left unmatched: 4. CDR3 DNA sequence: TGTGCCAGCGGACGGGACAGGGGCTCCTACAATGAGCAGTTCTTC. It is translated as CASGRDRGSYNEQFF.

The V call is TRBV15, the J call TRBJ1-1, with D unresolved. The germline V gene encodes CDR1 LNHNV and CDR2 YYDKDF (reference sequence). Trimming took 0 bases from V and 0 from J, leaving 8 bases between them. This CDR3 is 15 amino acids long. The CDR3 spells CATSRDYLMNTEAFF. DNA for the CDR3: TGTGCCACCAGCAGAGATTACCTCATGAACACTGAAGCTTTCTTT.

The V and J genes are TRBV15 and TRBJ1-1; D not resolved. The length of the CDR3 is 12 residues. V dropped 4 bases and J dropped 12 bases, with 15 bases sitting between them. CDR1 and CDR2 from the germline V gene are LNHNV and YYDKDF (reference sequence). CDR3 amino acids: CATSMGWEAPFF. CDR3 nucleotides: TGTGCCACCAGCATGGGATGGGAGGCTCCTTTCTTT.

The chain employs TRBV6-5 and TRBJ2-1; TRBD1 agrees at 10 bases. The ends lost 6 bases at V and 3 bases at J; junction bases unmatched: 5. CDR1 is MNHEY and CDR2 is SVGAGI in the germline V gene. This CDR3 is 15 amino acids long. CDR3 bases: TGTGCCAGCAGCCCGGGACAGGGGTACTACAATGAGCAGTTCTTC. Its protein product is CASSPGQGYYNEQFF.

V usage is TRBV29-1 and J usage is TRBJ2-7; possible D gene TRBD1, 6 bases. CDR1 and CDR2 (germline): SQVTM, ANQGSEA. V dropped 6 bases and J dropped 7 bases, with 22 bases sitting between them. The CDR3 sequence is 14 residues long. CDR3 sequence (DNA): TGCAGCGTAACGGACAGCCTCTATGGGAGTGAGCAGTACTTC. Its protein is CSVTDSLYGSEQYF.

The chain employs TRBV14 and TRBJ2-3, with 13 nucleotides matching TRBD2. Germline trimming cut 8 bases from V and 5 bases from J; bases unmatched to any gene: 7. The CDR3 has 15 amino acids. CDR1 SGHDN and CDR2 FVKESK come from the germline V gene. CDR3 amino acids: CASAGTSGILDTQYF. CDR3 bases: TGTGCCAGCGCAGGGACTAGCGGGATCTTAGATACGCAGTATTTT.

This clone has a handful of counts. The rearrangement uses TRBV4-1 and TRBJ2-1; D unresolved. The CDR3 spans 12 residues. Trimming shortened V by 0 bases and J by 7 bases, and 4 bases separated the two germline ends. CDR1 and CDR2 from the germline V gene are MGHRA and YSYEKL. The CDR3 region has the DNA TGCGCCAGCAGCCAAGAAGGGAATGAGCAGTTCTTC. Amino acids: CASSQEGNEQFF.

The chain links TRBV5-1 to TRBJ1-5; TRBD1 agrees at 7 bases. Trimming at V came to 4 bases and at J to 5 bases, leaving 9 bases not matched to a gene. CDR1 and CDR2 from the germline V gene are SGHRS and YFSETQ. This CDR3 has 15 amino acids. CDR3 bases: TGCGCCAGCAGCAAAACAGGGGAAAGCGATCAGCCCCAGCATTTT. Amino acids: CASSKTGESDQPQHF.

This chain joins TRBV11-2 and TRBJ1-3; no clear D gene. The CDR3 loop spans 12 amino acids. Germline CDR1 is SGHAT and CDR2 is FQNNGV. Trimming took off 1 base at V and 7 bases at J, with 5 bases between the two ends. In nucleotides, the CDR3 is TGTGCCAGCAGCTTAGTTTACAACACCATATATTTT. Protein sequence: CASSLVYNTIYF.

This chain links TRBV5-1 with TRBJ2-3, with 7 bases fitting TRBD2. The trim removed 0 bases at V and 0 bases at J, leaving 1 base unmatched. Per germline, CDR1 SGHRS and CDR2 YFSETQ. The CDR3 totals 15 residues. The CDR3 region has the DNA TGCGCCAGCAGCTTGGCCGGGAGGAGCACAGATACGCAGTATTTT. Translation: CASSLAGRSTDTQYF.

This rearrangement joins TRBV18 to TRBJ2-7; unclear D gene. Per the germline V gene, CDR1 is KGHSH and CDR2 is LQKENI. V was trimmed by 6 bases and J by 2 bases, leaving 14 bases between them. The CDR3 runs 14 residues. CDR3 residues: CASSHGDRPYEQYF. As DNA, the CDR3 is TGTGCCAGCTCCCATGGGGATCGCCCCTACGAGCAGTACTTC.

V gene TRBV5-6 combines with J gene TRBJ2-5, with 8 positions matching TRBD2. The CDR3 loop spans 14 amino acids. Germline trimming cut 4 bases from V and 3 bases from J; bases unmatched to any gene: 5. Per the germline V gene, CDR1 is SGHDT and CDR2 is YYEEEE. The CDR3 spells CASSQYGGEETQYF. CDR3 coding DNA: TGTGCCAGCAGCCAATACGGGGGGGAAGAGACCCAGTACTTC.

The chain recombines TRBV28 with TRBJ2-2; D is unclear. Trimming shortened V by 3 bases and J by 11 bases, and 10 bases separated the two germline ends. Germline V lookup: CDR1 MDHEN, CDR2 SYDVKM. CDR3 length: 12 amino acids. The CDR3 spells CASSFNYFELFF. CDR3 DNA: TGTGCCAGCAGTTTCAACTACTTCGAGCTGTTTTTT.

J is TRBJ2-3 and V is TRBV5-6, with a weak D call TRBD1 (7 bases). Germline V gene lookup returns CDR1 SGHDT and CDR2 YYEEEE. V was shortened by 1 base and J by 8 bases, with 14 bases between the two germline ends. This CDR3 region has 14 residues. Here the CDR3 reads CASSLTGVAVTQYF. In nucleotides, the CDR3 is TGTGCCAGCAGCTTGACAGGGGTAGCGGTTACGCAGTATTTT.

The chain combines TRBV15 with TRBJ2-6; 7 nucleotides match TRBD1. Trimming cost V 1 base and J 8 bases; bases outside gene matches: 11. Germline V gene sequence: CDR1 LNHNV, CDR2 YYDKDF (reference sequence). The CDR3 is 17 residues long. CDR3 nucleotides: TGTGCCACCAGCAGAGTGGGGCAGGGACAGACCTCCAACGTCCTGACTTTC. It translates to CATSRVGQGQTSNVLTF.

J is TRBJ2-7 and V is TRBV7-8, with 10 bases lining up with TRBD1. CDR3 length: 13 residues. After removal of 3 bases from V and 5 bases from J, the junction contained 1 base not matched to a gene. CDR1 is SGHVS and CDR2 is FQNEAQ in the germline V gene. CDR3 sequence: CASSLGTGDEQYF. CDR3 sequence (DNA): TGTGCCAGCAGCTTGGGGACAGGGGACGAGCAGTACTTC. Complete variable domain (other parts from reference TRBV7-8 and TRBJ2-7): GAGVSQSPRYKVAKRGQDVALRCDPISGHVSLFWYQQALGQGPEFLTYFQNEAQLDKSGLPSDRFFAERPEGSVSTLKIQRTQQEDSAVYLCASSLGTGDEQYFGPGTRLTVT.

CDR3 amino acids: CAWSRGDGELFF. The CDR3 nucleotides read TGTGCCTGGAGTAGGGGGGACGGGGAGCTGTTTTTT. J is TRBJ2-2 and V is TRBV30; D may be TRBD1 or TRBD2 (6 bases each). Germline CDR1 is GTSNPN and CDR2 is SVGIG (reference sequence). V dropped 2 bases and J dropped 7 bases, with 8 bases sitting between them. The CDR3 loop spans 12 amino acids.